This is a list of T cell receptor beta chains from one sample in a study of blood T cells in healthy people across ages. TCRdb redid the calling of the 5' RACE reads with MiXCR, one entry per CDR3 protein. The sample includes about 780,000 distinct CDR3 sequences, less than 60% of them seen just once. Sequencing was done on a sample of blood. The receptors here all came from a man older than 75 in good health. Both conserved end residues are part of each CDR3. D genes are given only for firm matches. The size entry is marked missing in some rows and otherwise reads once, few, many or a size class.

j_gene | v_gene | abundance | d_gene | CDR3aa | CDR3nt
TRBJ2-7 | TRBV19 | - | TRBD2 | CASSIASGGTYEQYF | TGTGCCAGTAGTATAGCGTCGGGAGGCACCTACGAGCAGTACTTC
TRBJ2-7 | TRBV7-6 | many | - | CASTLKGGYEQYF | TGTGCCAGCACCCTAAAGGGCGGCTACGAGCAGTACTTC
TRBJ1-1 | TRBV20-1 | few | - | CSASISRGAGNTEAFF | TGCAGTGCTAGTATCAGTCGGGGCGCTGGGAACACTGAAGCTTTCTTT
TRBJ2-1 | TRBV15 | - | - | CATSRALDRQETQFF | TGTGCCACCAGCAGAGCCCTGGATCGCCAAGAGACCCAGTTCTTC
TRBJ2-3 | TRBV5-1 | - | TRBD2 | CASSSGRAGGRTDTQYF | TGCGCCAGCAGCTCGGGACGAGCGGGAGGACGCACAGATACGCAGTATTTT
TRBJ2-1 | TRBV12-3/TRBV12-4 | - | - | CASSLISGEETQFF | TGTGCCAGCAGTTTAATTAGCGGTGAAGAGACCCAGTTCTTC
TRBJ1-1 | TRBV7-2 | - | - | CASSVGVFTEAFF | TGTGCCAGCAGCGTAGGGGTATTCACTGAAGCTTTCTTT
TRBJ2-7 | TRBV20-1 | - | - | CSARVNFGGADEQYF | TGCAGTGCTAGAGTAAATTTTGGGGGGGCTGACGAGCAGTACTTC
TRBJ1-2 | TRBV30 | - | - | CAWSEGGLVGGYTF | TGTGCCTGGAGCGAGGGGGGGCTTGTTGGTGGCTACACCTTC
TRBJ2-7 | TRBV6-2/TRBV6-3 | once | TRBD2 | CASSPRLAQEQYF | TGTGCCAGCAGTCCCCGACTAGCGCAGGAGCAGTACTTC
TRBJ2-1 | TRBV29-1 | few | TRBD2 | CSVEGLAGHNEQFF | TGCAGCGTTGAAGGACTAGCGGGACACAATGAGCAGTTCTTC
TRBJ1-6 | TRBV20-1 | many | TRBD1 | CSARSPQGASSPLHF | TGCAGTGCTAGATCCCCTCAGGGGGCGAGTTCACCCCTCCACTTT
TRBJ2-1 | TRBV20-1 | few | TRBD2 | CSAPRLAGGFEQFF | TGCAGTGCTCCCAGACTAGCGGGAGGCTTTGAGCAGTTCTTC
TRBJ2-7 | TRBV10-3 | - | - | CAISEFGDLGEQYF | TGTGCCATCAGTGAATTTGGGGACTTAGGCGAGCAGTACTTC
TRBJ2-3 | TRBV4-2 | - | - | CASSQERPGSTDTQYF | TGTGCCAGCAGCCAAGAGAGACCCGGATCCACAGATACGCAGTATTTT
TRBJ2-7 | TRBV10-3 | many | TRBD2 | CAIRALASGTTAYEQYF | TGTGCCATCAGAGCCCTTGCTAGCGGGACAACCGCCTACGAGCAGTACTTC
TRBJ2-7 | TRBV6-2/TRBV6-3 | - | - | CASTQRPGNEQYF | TGTGCCAGCACGCAGCGCCCGGGAAATGAGCAGTACTTC
TRBJ2-4 | TRBV6-2/TRBV6-3 | - | TRBD2 | CASSSPAGGQNGKNIQYF | TGTGCCAGCAGTTCGCCAGCGGGAGGGCAGAATGGCAAAAACATTCAGTACTTC
TRBJ2-3 | TRBV12-3/TRBV12-4 | - | TRBD2 | CASSWNRDYDTQYF | TGTGCCAGCAGTTGGAACCGGGACTACGATACGCAGTATTTT
TRBJ1-2 | TRBV27 | - | - | CASSLNRVDYGYTF | TGTGCCAGCAGTTTGAACAGGGTAGACTATGGCTACACCTTC
TRBJ2-1 | TRBV20-1 | - | TRBD2 | CSARGSGILYEQFF | TGCAGTGCTAGAGGAAGCGGGATCCTCTATGAGCAGTTCTTC
TRBJ1-1 | TRBV6-6 | - | TRBD1 | CASSWEDRGNTEAFF | TGTGCCAGCAGTTGGGAGGACAGGGGTAACACTGAAGCTTTCTTT
TRBJ2-7 | TRBV3-1 | many | - | CASSLLQGHEQYF | TGTGCCAGCAGCCTCCTACAGGGTCACGAGCAGTACTTC
TRBJ2-7 | TRBV6-5 | - | - | CATRTPGTSNEQYF | TGTGCCACCAGGACGCCCGGGACTTCCAACGAGCAGTACTTC
TRBJ2-7 | TRBV29-1 | few | - | CSAESWNEQYF | TGCAGCGCCGAATCTTGGAACGAGCAGTACTTC
TRBJ2-5 | TRBV3-1 | few | TRBD1 | CASSHPPTGGVETQYF | TGTGCCAGCAGCCACCCCCCCACAGGGGGAGTGGAGACCCAGTACTTC
TRBJ1-6 | TRBV20-1 | - | - | CSANRAGENSPLHF | TGCAGTGCGAATCGGGCAGGGGAAAATTCACCCCTCCACTTT
TRBJ2-3 | TRBV6-5 | many | - | CASSPGGDTQYF | TGTGCCAGCAGTCCTGGTGGGGATACGCAGTATTTT
TRBJ2-7 | TRBV14 | few | - | CASSQDRLNKQYF | TGTGCCAGCAGCCAAGATCGCCTTAATAAGCAGTACTTC
TRBJ2-1 | TRBV29-1 | few | - | CSVDRGSNEQFF | TGCAGCGTTGATAGGGGAAGCAATGAGCAGTTCTTC
TRBJ2-7 | TRBV9 | - | TRBD2 | CASSVGPSGSEEQYF | TGTGCCAGCAGCGTAGGGCCTAGCGGGAGTGAGGAGCAGTACTTC
TRBJ1-4 | TRBV27 | many | TRBD1 | CASSPGQGRDPIEKLFF | TGTGCCAGCAGTCCCGGACAGGGGAGGGACCCTATTGAAAAACTGTTTTTT
TRBJ1-2 | TRBV11-2 | - | TRBD1 | CASSRTGGSGYTF | TGTGCCAGCAGTCGTACAGGGGGCAGTGGCTACACCTTC